Below, 24 T cell receptor beta chains from the same sample are listed, as sequenced in a study of cytomegalovirus exposure and HLA in healthy donors. Primers: 60 Vbeta forward and 13 Jbeta reverse. TCRdb keeps only in-frame clones here, not all; method: immunoSEQ multiplex PCR. Of approximately 140,000 clones in the sample, more than 75% are singletons; the top ten hold roughly 4.7%. The sample was PBMCs. Source of these receptors: a male donor in good health and CMV-seronegative.

This sequence joins TRBV7-2 and TRBJ2-3; 12 bases align to TRBD2. Germline V lookup: CDR1 SGHTA, CDR2 FQGNSA. V shed 5 bases, J shed 6 bases, and the junction held 6 bases outside the gene matches. This CDR3 comprises 15 residues. CDR3 loop: CASSTTSGGVDTQYF. For the CDR3, the DNA is TGTGCCAGCAGCACGACTAGCGGGGGCGTGGATACGCAGTATTTT.

The V and J genes are TRBV5-1 and TRBJ2-2; 9 bases are shared with TRBD1. This CDR3 spans 15 amino acids. Trimming took 1 base from V and 5 from J; bases not matched to a gene: 3. Germline CDR1 SGHRS, CDR2 YFSETQ. CDR3 amino acids: CASSLYGTGTGELFF. CDR3 DNA: TGCGCCAGCAGCTTGTACGGGACAGGGACCGGGGAGCTGTTTTTT.

The chain carries TRBV5-1 and TRBJ1-1; D ambiguous. Germline values: CDR1 SGHRS, CDR2 YFSETQ. The CDR3 runs 14 residues. V was cut by 6 bases and J by 6 bases, with 18 bases left in between. The CDR3 spells CASTPAVAEPEAFF. CDR3 DNA sequence: TGCGCCAGCACCCCGGCGGTAGCCGAGCCTGAAGCTTTCTTT.

The V and J genes are TRBV4-1 and TRBJ2-3; the match to TRBD1 covers 7 bases. The CDR3 loop spans 15 amino acids. Per the germline V gene, CDR1 is MGHRA and CDR2 is YSYEKL. The V segment lost 4 bases and the J segment 6 bases; nucleotides outside the gene matches: 10. CDR3 DNA sequence: TGCGCCAGCAGCCCTCGACAGGGTGCTAGTGATACGCAGTATTTT. It translates to CASSPRQGASDTQYF.

This sequence joins TRBV30 and TRBJ1-2; TRBD1 agrees at 7 bases. V dropped 0 bases and J dropped 4; count of bases not matched to a gene: 2. The CDR3 is 13 residues long. Germline V gives CDR1 GTSNPN, CDR2 SVGIG (reference sequence). CDR3 nucleotide sequence: TGTGCCTGGAGTGTAAGGGGGCCCTATGGCTACACCTTC. Protein: CAWSVRGPYGYTF.

This clone was observed a handful of times. Other nucleotide sequences from this sample produce the same CDR3. This chain joins TRBV7-9 and TRBJ1-3; D ambiguous. V lost 2 bases and J lost 4, with 9 bases in between. The germline CDR1 and CDR2 sequences are SEHNR and FQNEAQ (reference sequence). The CDR3 length is 14 residues. CDR3 nucleotides: TGTGCCAGCAGCTTATCAGGCTCCGGAAACACCATATATTTT. Residues: CASSLSGSGNTIYF. The full variable domain, completed using reference TRBV7-9 and TRBJ1-3, is DTGVSQNPRHKITKRGQNVTFRCDPISEHNRLYWYRQTLGQGPEFLTYFQNEAQLEKSRLLSDRFSAERPKGSFSTLEIQRTEQGDSAMYLCASSLSGSGNTIYFGEGSWLTVV.

This chain uses TRBV5-1 with TRBJ2-5; 14 nucleotides agree with TRBD2. Germline lookup yields CDR1 SGHRS and CDR2 YFSETQ. Unmatched junction bases numbered 5, after V lost 0 bases and J lost 4 bases. The CDR3 covers 17 residues. The CDR3 reads CASSLATSGGATETQYF. In nucleotides, the CDR3 is TGCGCCAGCAGCTTGGCGACTAGCGGGGGGGCCACAGAGACCCAGTACTTC.

The chain uses TRBV4-2 and TRBJ2-3, with 10 nucleotides matching TRBD2. Germline lookup yields CDR1 LGHNA and CDR2 YNFKEQ. Trimming took 4 bases from V and 2 from J; bases not matched to a gene: 12. CDR3 size: 18 residues. The CDR3 is CASSLSPSGGEFTDTQYF. The CDR3 DNA is TGTGCCAGCAGCCTCTCTCCTAGCGGGGGAGAATTCACAGATACGCAGTATTTT.

The CDR3 DNA follows: TGCGCCAGCAGCCCGGGACTAGCGGGGACCCACGAGCAGTACTTC. Amino acid sequence: CASSPGLAGTHEQYF. This chain links TRBV5-1 with TRBJ2-7; 13 bases agree with TRBD2. The CDR3 totals 15 residues. Germline V gives CDR1 SGHRS, CDR2 YFSETQ. V dropped 4 bases and J dropped 5; count of bases not matched to a gene: 6. Supplemented by reference TRBV5-1 and TRBJ2-7, the full variable domain reads KAGVTQTPRYLIKTRGQQVTLSCSPISGHRSVSWYQQTPGQGLQFLFEYFSETQRNKGNFPGRFSGRQFSNSRSEMNVSTLELGDSALYLCASSPGLAGTHEQYFGPGTRLTVT.

The chain recombines TRBV2 with TRBJ2-5, with a tentative D call TRBD1 (6 bases). The ends were cut back, 5 bases at V and 4 bases at J, with 14 bases in the middle. The CDR3 covers 14 residues. Germline V gene lookup returns CDR1 SNHLY and CDR2 FYNNEI. CDR3 in amino acids: CASSPRDNLETQYF. The CDR3 nucleotides read TGTGCCAGCAGTCCCAGGGACAACCTAGAGACCCAGTACTTC.

The rearrangement uses TRBV6-5 and TRBJ1-2, with 12 bases matching TRBD1. Germline values: CDR1 MNHEY, CDR2 SVGAGI. V lost 6 bases, J lost 8 bases, and 10 bases stayed unmatched. CDR3 size: 15 residues. CDR3 nucleotide sequence: TGTGCCAGCAGAGCCCCCGGGACAGGGGGCCAAGGCTACACCTTC. This translates into CASRAPGTGGQGYTF.

This chain uses TRBV19 with TRBJ2-3; 9 nucleotides line up with TRBD1. CDR3 length equals 17 residues. The V gene end was trimmed by 1 base and the J gene end by 3 bases; junction bases not matched to a gene: 8. Per the germline V gene, CDR1 is LNHDA and CDR2 is SQIVND (reference sequence). CDR3 region: CASSIGGDRVYTDTQYF. For the CDR3, the DNA is TGTGCCAGTAGTATAGGAGGGGACAGGGTGTATACAGATACGCAGTATTTT. The whole variable domain, remainder taken from reference TRBV19 and TRBJ2-3, is DGGITQSPKYLFRKEGQNVTLSCEQNLNHDAMYWYRQDPGQGLRLIYYSQIVNDFQKGDIAEGYSVSREKKESFPLTVTSAQKNPTAFYLCASSIGGDRVYTDTQYFGPGTRLTVL.

This rearrangement joins TRBV18 to TRBJ1-6; D is undetermined. V gave up 3 bases and J gave up 7 bases, with 7 bases separating them. This CDR3 is 13 amino acids long. Germline assignment: CDR1 KGHSH and CDR2 LQKENI. The CDR3 reads CASSPGLNSPLHF. CDR3 sequence (DNA): TGTGCCAGCTCACCGGGCCTCAATTCACCCCTCCACTTT. Supplemented by reference TRBV18 and TRBJ1-6, the full variable domain reads NAGVMQNPRHLVRRRGQEARLRCSPMKGHSHVYWYRQLPEEGLKFMVYLQKENIIDESGMPKERFSAEFPKEGPSILRIQQVVRGDSAAYFCASSPGLNSPLHFGNGTRLTVT.

The J gene is TRBJ1-4, the V gene TRBV5-8; D is unclear. There are 13 residues in the CDR3. Per the germline V gene, CDR1 is SGHTS and CDR2 is YDEGEE. V was clipped by 7 bases and J by 7 bases, with 14 bases between them. The DNA for the CDR3 is TGTGCCAGCCAGGAGGAGCTGGGTGAAAAACTGTTTTTT. Amino acids: CASQEELGEKLFF.

J is TRBJ2-5 and V is TRBV28, with TRBD2 as a possible D gene (7 bases). Trimming left V 5 bases short and J 2 bases short, with 15 bases between. Germline CDR1 and CDR2: MDHEN and SYDVKM. The CDR3 sequence is 15 residues long. The CDR3 nucleotides are TGTGCCAGCAGTGCCACGGGGGGCCAACAAGAGACCCAGTACTTC. Translating it yields CASSATGGQQETQYF.

The chain has TRBV27 and TRBJ1-6; D not certain. Looked up from germline, CDR1 is MNHEY and CDR2 is SMNVEV (reference sequence). Trimming cost V 4 bases and J 7 bases, with 17 bases left between them. CDR3 length: 16 amino acids. The CDR3 protein is CASSSELPGSNSPLHF. The CDR3 coding sequence is TGTGCCAGCAGTTCTGAACTCCCCGGGTCGAATTCACCCCTCCACTTT.

The rearrangement uses TRBV30 and TRBJ2-5; a possible D gene is TRBD1 (5 bases). The last part of the DNA fits TRBJ2-7 better; the J call may be wrong. In germline, CDR1 is GTSNPN, CDR2 SVGIG (reference sequence). The CDR3 is made up of 12 amino acids. The CDR3 is CASAPSGYEQYF. The CDR3 nucleotides read TGTGCCTCTGCCCCTTCAGGGTACGAGCAGTACTTC.

V usage is TRBV29-1 and J usage is TRBJ1-1; D is uncertain. Germline V lookup: CDR1 SQVTM, CDR2 ANQGSEA. The CDR3 is 13 residues long. V was cut by 1 base and J by 2 bases, with 8 bases left in between. The CDR3 nucleotides read TGCAGCGTTGAAGGCGGAGTTAACACTGAAGCTTTCTTT. As protein: CSVEGGVNTEAFF. The variable domain in full, completed from reference TRBV29-1 and TRBJ1-1, reads SAVISQKPSRDICQRGTSLTIQCQVDSQVTMMFWYRQQPGQSLTLIATANQGSEATYESGFVIDKFPISRPNLTFSTLTVSNMSPEDSSIYLCSVEGGVNTEAFFGQGTRLTVV.

The chain is built from TRBV6-5 and TRBJ1-1; perhaps TRBD1 as D (6 bases). The germline gives CDR1 MNHEY, CDR2 SVGAGI. The CDR3 totals 15 residues. The ends were cut back, 8 bases at V and 1 base at J, with 17 bases in the middle. CDR3 residues: CASRGTGLANTEAFF. As DNA, the CDR3 is TGTGCCAGCCGGGGAACAGGGCTGGCGAACACTGAAGCTTTCTTT.

This rearrangement joins TRBV9 to TRBJ1-2; D gene unclear. The CDR3 sequence is 14 residues long. Looked up from germline, CDR1 is SGDLS and CDR2 is YYNGEE. Trimming removed 6 bases at V and 4 bases at J, with 16 bases between. This chain's CDR3 is CASKGGREGYGYTF. The CDR3 nucleotides are TGTGCCAGCAAAGGAGGGAGAGAAGGCTATGGCTACACCTTC. Using reference TRBV9 and TRBJ1-2 for the parts outside the CDR3, the full variable domain is DSGVTQTPKHLITATGQRVTLRCSPRSGDLSVYWYQQSLDQGLQFLIQYYNGEERAKGNILERFSAQQFPDLHSELNLSSLELGDSALYFCASKGGREGYGYTFGSGTRLTVV.

V usage is TRBV7-9 and J usage is TRBJ1-2, with TRBD1 matching 7 bases. The ends lost 5 bases at V and 9 bases at J; junction bases unmatched: 9. Germline CDR1 and CDR2: SEHNR and FQNEAQ (reference sequence). This CDR3 spans 13 amino acids. The CDR3 DNA is TGTGCCAGCAGCCGGAGACAGGGCAGAAGCTACACCTTC. It codes for CASSRRQGRSYTF.

The V and J genes are TRBV18 and TRBJ2-2; D is unclear. The CDR3 has 13 residues. Germline lookup yields CDR1 KGHSH and CDR2 LQKENI. V lost 5 bases to trimming and J lost 3 bases, with 7 bases between them. CDR3 sequence (DNA): TGTGCCAGCTCAGGTCGGGACACCGGGGAGCTGTTTTTT. It translates to CASSGRDTGELFF.

The chain recombines TRBV7-9 with TRBJ1-1; 7 bases agree with TRBD1. The length of the CDR3 is 11 residues. Looked up from germline, CDR1 is SEHNR and CDR2 is FQNEAQ (reference sequence). V lost 5 bases to trimming and J lost 7 bases; unmatched junction nucleotides: 1. CDR3 region: CASSRDSEAFF. Here the CDR3 DNA reads TGTGCCAGCAGCCGGGACAGTGAAGCTTTCTTT.

V and J are TRBV6-1 and TRBJ2-1, with a weak D call TRBD1 (5 bases). The germline CDR1 and CDR2 sequences are MNHNS and SASEGT. The CDR3 loop spans 18 amino acids. Trimming left V 1 base short and J 3 bases short, with 19 bases between. CDR3 coding DNA: TGTGCCAGCAGTGAAGATTTATATAGACCGGACAACTACAATGAGCAGTTCTTC. Its translation is CASSEDLYRPDNYNEQFF.